The 19 T cell receptor beta chains listed next were all sequenced from one sample in a study of T cells after yellow fever vaccination (dated by TCRdb to between 2018 and 2021). This specimen's treatment or condition label, per the study, means: live attenuated yellow fever vaccine strain. The library was obtained by 5' RACE. The reads were generated on an Illumina HiSeq 2500. The raw public data were reprocessed by TCRdb itself: fastp quality trimming at Q25, MiXCR clonotype calling, in-frame beta chains only. Every entry covers one CDR3 protein and lists the most common genes and DNA from its rows. This sample holds some 560,000 distinct CDR3 sequences; under 25% were observed only once. The ten largest clones represent 13% to 15% of the sample. This material consisted of PBMCs, taken 15 days after the yellow fever booster vaccination. These receptors came from a young man who received the YFV17D yellow fever vaccine.

The rearrangement joins TRBV7-2 to TRBJ2-5; D not certain. V gave up 3 bases and J gave up 4 bases, with 15 bases separating them. The CDR3 totals 15 residues. The germline V gene encodes CDR1 SGHTA and CDR2 FQGNSA. This chain's CDR3 is CASSFQTGLGETQYF. CDR3 coding DNA: TGTGCCAGCAGCTTTCAGACGGGTTTGGGAGAGACCCAGTACTTC.

V usage is TRBV12-3 or TRBV12-4 and J usage is TRBJ2-7; weak D call: TRBD2 (8 bases). The V and J ends lost 7 bases and 1 base respectively, with 23 bases between them. The CDR3 sequence is 17 residues long. This chain's CDR3 is CASTQTGLAGLSYEQYF. The CDR3 DNA reads TGTGCCAGCACCCAGACAGGGCTAGCGGGTTTATCCTACGAGCAGTACTTC.

Only a few counts were recorded for this clonotype. V usage is TRBV7-2 and J usage is TRBJ1-2, with 7 bases lining up with TRBD1. Germline V gives CDR1 SGHTA, CDR2 FQGNSA. The V gene end was trimmed by 1 base and the J gene end by 2 bases; junction bases not matched to a gene: 4. The CDR3 totals 15 residues. CDR3 nucleotide sequence: TGTGCCAGCAGCTTAGGGCCAGGGGGAAACTATGGCTACACCTTC. Translation gives CASSLGPGGNYGYTF.

This clonotype was observed a handful of times. The rearrangement links TRBV4-3 to TRBJ2-1; no clear D gene. V was clipped by 2 bases and J by 6 bases, with 8 bases between them. The CDR3 has 13 amino acids. In germline, CDR1 is LGHNA, CDR2 YSLEER. Written as DNA, the CDR3 is TGCGCCAGCAGCCAACAGCAGGTCAATGAGCAGTTCTTC. Its translation: CASSQQQVNEQFF.

In this sample, this clonotype turned up a few times. The rearrangement uses TRBV12-5 and TRBJ2-1, with D possibly TRBD2 on 5 matching bases. V gave up 9 bases and J gave up 4 bases, with 16 bases separating them. Germline loops: CDR1 LGHNT, CDR2 FRNRAP. CDR3 size: 14 residues. CDR3 protein: CASLGAETYNEQFF. In DNA, the CDR3 is TGTGCTAGCCTAGGAGCGGAGACTTACAATGAGCAGTTCTTC.

The chain couples TRBV29-1 to TRBJ2-7, with D maybe TRBD1 (5 bases). V gave up 4 bases and J gave up 5 bases, with 6 bases separating them. Germline-derived CDR1 and CDR2 are SQVTM and ANQGSEA. The CDR3 is 10 residues long. CDR3 amino acids: CSVAGNEQYF. The CDR3 nucleotides are TGCAGCGTTGCAGGGAACGAGCAGTACTTC.

This clonotype was detected many times. The CDR3, as DNA: TGCAGCGTTGATCGGGGGTCGGTCACCGGGGAGCTGTTTTTT. Its translation: CSVDRGSVTGELFF. This chain connects TRBV29-1 to TRBJ2-2; perhaps TRBD2 as D (6 bases). V dropped 3 bases and J dropped 4 bases, with 12 bases sitting between them. CDR1 and CDR2 (germline): SQVTM, ANQGSEA. The CDR3 runs to 14 residues.

This clonotype was recorded once. The J gene is TRBJ1-3, the V gene TRBV30; perhaps TRBD1 as D (6 bases). The V end lost 2 bases, the J end lost 8 bases, and 28 bases lay between the germline ends. From germline, CDR1 is GTSNPN and CDR2 SVGIG (reference sequence). The length of the CDR3 is 18 residues. The CDR3 sequence is CAWSFVGFQGTTSDTIYF. The DNA of the CDR3 is TGTGCCTGGAGTTTCGTCGGGTTCCAGGGGACCACGTCAGACACCATATATTTT. Looking up the rest from reference TRBV30 and TRBJ1-3 gives the full variable domain: SQTIHQWPATLVQPVGSPLSLECTVEGTSNPNLYWYRQAAGRGLQLLFYSVGIGQISSEVPQNLSASRPQDRQFILSSKKLLLSDSGFYLCAWSFVGFQGTTSDTIYFGEGSWLTVV.

This rearrangement joins TRBV6-5 to TRBJ2-2; 7 positions match TRBD2. V shed 0 bases and J 8 bases; nucleotides not matched to a gene: 18. CDR3 length equals 19 residues. CDR1 and CDR2 (germline): MNHEY, SVGAGI. Written as DNA, the CDR3 is TGTGCCAGCAGTTACTCGATTCCGGGACTAACGTCATATAAAGGGGAGCTGTTTTTT. Protein: CASSYSIPGLTSYKGELFF.

This clonotype turned up a few times. CDR3 protein: CASIDSSEAFF. In DNA, the CDR3 is TGTGCCAGCATTGACAGCTCTGAAGCTTTCTTT. The rearrangement joins TRBV2 to TRBJ1-1; perhaps TRBD1 as D (5 bases). CDR1 and CDR2 from the germline V gene are SNHLY and FYNNEI. This CDR3 is 11 amino acids long. V was trimmed by 7 bases and J by 6 bases, leaving 9 bases between them. The full variable domain, its missing parts supplied by reference TRBV2 and TRBJ1-1, is EPEVTQTPSHQVTQMGQEVILRCVPISNHLYFYWYRQILGQKVEFLVSFYNNEISEKSEIFDDQFSVERPDGSNFTLKIRSTKLEDSAMYFCASIDSSEAFFGQGTRLTVV.

The rearrangement uses TRBV5-1 and TRBJ2-3, with 9 bases lining up with TRBD1. V was clipped by 6 bases and J by 6 bases; unmatched bases: 8. The germline V gene encodes CDR1 SGHRS and CDR2 YFSETQ. The CDR3 loop spans 14 amino acids. CDR3 DNA sequence: TGCGCCAGCAAACGGGGGACAGGGCACGATACGCAGTATTTT. Its protein is CASKRGTGHDTQYF.

This sequence joins TRBV6-5 and TRBJ1-1, with 8 bases matching TRBD1. The CDR3 is 13 amino acids. CDR1 and CDR2 (germline): MNHEY, SVGAGI. The junction had 5 bases not matched to a gene; V was cut back by 4 bases and J by 7 bases. CDR3 bases: TGTGCCAGCAGTTGGACAGGGAAGGTTGAAGCTTTCTTT. This encodes CASSWTGKVEAFF.

The rearrangement joins TRBV7-2 to TRBJ2-3; 8 bases match TRBD2. The V gene end was trimmed by 5 bases and the J gene end by 1 base; junction bases not matched to a gene: 8. Germline lookup yields CDR1 SGHTA and CDR2 FQGNSA. There are 16 residues in the CDR3. The CDR3 sequence: CASSTTPTSGTDTQYF. The DNA for the CDR3 is TGTGCCAGCAGCACAACCCCGACTAGCGGCACAGATACGCAGTATTTT.

This clonotype was seen a few times. This chain uses TRBV2 with TRBJ2-4; no reliable D call. CDR1 is SNHLY, CDR2 FYNNEI, per germline. Trimming removed 3 bases from V and 0 bases from J, with 12 bases in between. This CDR3 region has 16 residues. Here the CDR3 DNA reads TGTGCCAGCAGTGAGGCGGAGAGACTAGCCAAAAACATTCAGTACTTC. Translated, it gives CASSEAERLAKNIQYF. The entire variable domain, with the rest obtained from reference TRBV2 and TRBJ2-4, is as follows: EPEVTQTPSHQVTQMGQEVILRCVPISNHLYFYWYRQILGQKVEFLVSFYNNEISEKSEIFDDQFSVERPDGSNFTLKIRSTKLEDSAMYFCASSEAERLAKNIQYFGAGTRLSVL.

This clonotype has a handful of counts. The V and J genes are TRBV24-1 and TRBJ2-3, with 12 bases fitting TRBD2. After removal of 5 bases from V and 0 bases from J, the junction contained 2 bases not matched to a gene. CDR3 length: 16 residues. Germline loops: CDR1 KGHDR, CDR2 SFDVKD. The CDR3 DNA is TGTGCCACCAGTGGGACTAGCGGGAAGAGCACAGATACGCAGTATTTT. Protein: CATSGTSGKSTDTQYF.

V gene TRBV20-1 combines with J gene TRBJ2-5; no definite D call. Trimming removed 7 bases from V and 1 base from J, with 13 bases in between. The CDR3 is 13 amino acids. The germline V gene encodes CDR1 DFQATT and CDR2 SNEGSKA (reference sequence). The CDR3 is CSVGYSFQETQYF. The CDR3 DNA follows: TGCAGTGTAGGGTACTCCTTCCAAGAGACCCAGTACTTC.

The V call is TRBV5-1, the J call TRBJ2-1; 8 bases are a match to TRBD2. Trimming took 4 bases from V and 2 from J; bases not matched to a gene: 11. Germline V CDR1 and CDR2: SGHRS, YFSETQ. This CDR3 is 17 amino acids long. The CDR3 spells CASSPGGSGTPYNEQFF. CDR3 coding DNA: TGCGCCAGCAGCCCTGGGGGTAGCGGGACCCCCTACAATGAGCAGTTCTTC.

The chain uses TRBV5-1 and TRBJ2-1, with 13 bases matching TRBD2. The CDR3 sequence is 19 residues long. V dropped 2 bases and J dropped 0; count of bases not matched to a gene: 8. Germline V gene data show CDR1 as SGHRS and CDR2 as YFSETQ. The DNA for the CDR3 is TGCGCCAGCAGCTTCGGACTAGCGGGAGTTACAAGCTCCTACAATGAGCAGTTCTTC. It codes for CASSFGLAGVTSSYNEQFF. Together with reference TRBV5-1 and TRBJ2-1, the CDR3 gives the full variable domain: KAGVTQTPRYLIKTRGQQVTLSCSPISGHRSVSWYQQTPGQGLQFLFEYFSETQRNKGNFPGRFSGRQFSNSRSEMNVSTLELGDSALYLCASSFGLAGVTSSYNEQFFGPGTRLTVL.

To note about this clonotype: Germline is not matched at one junction end, which may reflect a read error. CDR3 residues: CDSSPQGLNTEAFF. The CDR3 DNA sequence: TGCGACAGCAGCCCCCAGGGCCTGAACACTGAAGCTTTCTTT. V and J are TRBV5-1 and TRBJ1-1; D is possibly TRBD1 (5 bases). The CDR3 consists of 14 residues. From germline, CDR1 is SGHRS and CDR2 YFSETQ.